This T cell receptor beta chain stems from a study of T-cell memory formation after mild COVID-19. Study as a whole: Clusters of TCRs were largely donor specific.

Each CDR3 protein is one row after TCRdb ran MiXCR on the 5' RACE reads. The repertoire consists of about 430,000 distinct CDR3 sequences, with about 24% occurring once and the leading ten covering about 8.7%. This clonotype showed up just a few times. This CDR3 is built from 16 residues. The trim removed 8 bases at V and 2 bases at J, leaving 12 bases unmatched. Germline assignment: CDR1 SNHLY and CDR2 FYNNEI. The chain is built from TRBV2 and TRBJ2-3; TRBD2 aligns across 8 bases. The TCR sequence derives from an adult woman who had mild COVID-19 (a few samples of this study predate the infection). Cell type and time point are not known. Material for sequencing was PBMCs or a T cell subset sorted from them (not recorded which). As DNA, the CDR3 is TGTGCCAGCCGTAGGCTAGCGGGTACATCCACAGATACGCAGTATTTT. Encoded protein: CASRRLAGTSTDTQYF.